The next 27 T cell receptor beta chains were all read from a single sample in a study of T cells after yellow fever vaccination. TCRdb reprocessed the 5' RACE reads via MiXCR and lists one record per CDR3 protein. The sample includes roughly 310,000 distinct CDR3 sequences, roughly 9.4% of them seen just once. The sample in question was PBMCs, obtained on the day of the first yellow fever vaccination. Receptor source: a man between 18 and 29 years old who received the YFV17D yellow fever vaccine.

The table lists this clonotype with a few counts. The chain employs TRBV6-2 or TRBV6-3 and TRBJ2-1; D might be TRBD1 (5 bases). Germline lookup yields CDR1 MNHEY and CDR2 SVGEGT. V lost 8 bases, J lost 6 bases, and 14 bases lay in between. There are 13 residues in the CDR3. The DNA for the CDR3 is TGTGCCAGCTCTAGGGGATGGGGCAATGAGCAGTTCTTC. Amino acid sequence: CASSRGWGNEQFF.

This clonotype was recorded at least ten times. The chain employs TRBV12-3 or TRBV12-4 and TRBJ2-3; weak D call: TRBD2 (6 bases). This CDR3 contains 15 residues. Trimming cost V 5 bases and J 2 bases, with 14 bases left between them. The CDR3 DNA sequence: TGTGCCAGCAGTCAGGACTACCTATACACAGATACGCAGTATTTT. It specifies CASSQDYLYTDTQYF.

There are a few counts of this clonotype. The rearrangement links TRBV20-1 to TRBJ2-3; 9 bases match TRBD2. Looked up from germline, CDR1 is DFQATT and CDR2 is SNEGSKA (reference sequence). The J segment lost 2 bases and the V segment lost 5 bases, leaving 8 bases of the junction unmatched. The CDR3 is 15 residues long. CDR3 sequence reads: CSAWGRGGFTDTQYF. The CDR3 DNA is TGCAGTGCTTGGGGGCGGGGGGGATTCACAGATACGCAGTATTTT.

This clonotype was seen only a few times. V is TRBV6-1 and J is TRBJ1-3; D call uncertain. Deletions cut 0 bases from V and 15 bases from J, with 15 bases between. CDR1 MNHNS and CDR2 SASEGT come from the germline V gene. The CDR3 is 13 residues long. Written as DNA, the CDR3 is TGTGCCAGCAGTGAAGCAATTCGGCAAGGGCCATATTTT. Its protein is CASSEAIRQGPYF.

This sequence joins TRBV6-1 and TRBJ2-1; TRBD1 matches 9 bases. CDR3 length: 13 residues. Trimming at V came to 6 bases and at J to 8 bases, leaving 5 bases not matched to a gene. CDR1 and CDR2 from the germline V gene are MNHNS and SASEGT. The CDR3 region has the DNA TGTGCCAGCAGGGACAGGGGTAAGGATGAGCAGTTCTTC. It codes for CASRDRGKDEQFF.

This clonotype was counted at least ten times. The chain recombines TRBV12-3 or TRBV12-4 with TRBJ1-4; D is ambiguous. The CDR3 has 12 residues. V was cut by 5 bases and J by 6 bases, with 7 bases left in between. This CDR3 reads CASSHGYEKLFF. The CDR3 DNA follows: TGTGCCAGCAGTCATGGCTATGAAAAACTGTTTTTT.

This clonotype was counted only a few times. The chain couples TRBV28 to TRBJ2-3; maybe TRBD2 (5 bases). This CDR3 spans 17 amino acids. Germline V gene data show CDR1 as MDHEN and CDR2 as SYDVKM. The V gene lost 5 bases and the J gene lost 0 bases, with 18 bases spanning the gap. CDR3 protein: CASSVREGPASTDTQYF. The CDR3 DNA follows: TGTGCCAGCAGTGTTCGTGAGGGTCCTGCTAGCACAGATACGCAGTATTTT.

V and J are TRBV7-3 and TRBJ1-4; TRBD1 is a possible D gene (5 bases). Per germline, CDR1 SGHTA and CDR2 FQGTGA. CDR3 length: 17 amino acids. V was trimmed by 2 bases and J by 10 bases, leaving 23 bases between them. The CDR3 DNA follows: TGTGCCAGCAGCTTACGGCAGGGCAAGGCTGGGATGGGAAAACTGTTTTTT. Residues: CASSLRQGKAGMGKLFF.

The chain is built from TRBV5-6 and TRBJ1-1; perhaps TRBD1 as D (5 bases). The CDR3 spans 15 residues. Germline assignment: CDR1 SGHDT and CDR2 YYEEEE. V was pared by 4 bases and J by 4 bases, with 17 bases between. The CDR3 DNA sequence: TGTGCCAGCAGCCACGTCCGAGGGGCGCGCACTGAAGCTTTCTTT. This codes for CASSHVRGARTEAFF.

This clonotype was observed a few times. The chain carries TRBV28 and TRBJ2-1, with D unclear. CDR3 length: 12 residues. V was shortened by 4 bases and J by 7 bases, with 8 bases between the two germline ends. From germline, CDR1 is MDHEN and CDR2 SYDVKM. The CDR3 reads CASSSTPNEQFF. In nucleotides, the CDR3 is TGTGCCAGCAGTTCCACCCCAAATGAGCAGTTCTTC.

V is TRBV6-5 and J is TRBJ1-1; D remains ambiguous. V gave up 1 base and J gave up 2 bases, with 8 bases separating them. Germline V gene lookup returns CDR1 MNHEY and CDR2 SVGAGI. This CDR3 spans 14 amino acids. The CDR3 nucleotides read TGTGCCAGCAGTTACTGGAAAATAAACACTGAAGCTTTCTTT. It codes for CASSYWKINTEAFF.

The rearrangement uses TRBV5-1 and TRBJ2-5; 10 bases line up with TRBD2. Germline values: CDR1 SGHRS, CDR2 YFSETQ. V gave up 2 bases and J gave up 3 bases; unmatched junction bases: 4. This CDR3 is 15 amino acids long. CDR3 coding DNA: TGCGCCAGCAGCTTAGGACTAGCGGACGAAGAGACCCAGTACTTC. Translated, it gives CASSLGLADEETQYF.

Only a few counts were recorded for this clonotype. This chain joins TRBV7-8 and TRBJ2-3; possibly TRBD1 or TRBD2 for D (5 bases each). The V end was cut by 2 bases, the J end by 1 base, with 13 bases between. The CDR3 contains 16 residues. In germline, CDR1 is SGHVS, CDR2 FQNEAQ. This CDR3 reads CASSLTGPLGTDTQYF. The CDR3 bases are TGTGCCAGCAGCTTAACGGGGCCCCTGGGCACAGATACGCAGTATTTT.

This sequence joins TRBV5-4 and TRBJ2-1, with TRBD2 matching 7 bases. CDR1 is SGHNT and CDR2 is YYREEE in the germline V gene (reference sequence). The CDR3 is 15 amino acids. Trimming cost V 4 bases and J 0 bases; bases outside gene matches: 4. The CDR3 nucleotides are TGTGCCAGCAGCCACGGGGGGTCCTCCTACAATGAGCAGTTCTTC. This translates into CASSHGGSSYNEQFF.

On this clonotype: One end of the junction varies from germline; a read error may be responsible. This chain links TRBV5-4 with TRBJ2-2; D call uncertain. The germline V gene encodes CDR1 SGHNT and CDR2 YYREEE (reference sequence). The CDR3 has 14 amino acids. CDR3: CASSLGTNTVELFF. CDR3 DNA sequence: TGTGCCAGCAGCCTAGGAACGAACACCGTGGAGCTGTTTTTT.

This clonotype turned up a few times. The chain has TRBV5-1 and TRBJ2-3, with D perhaps matching TRBD1 (5 bases). Germline V gives CDR1 SGHRS, CDR2 YFSETQ. This CDR3 has 15 amino acids. V gave up 6 bases and J gave up 2 bases, with 16 bases separating them. The CDR3 here is CASTRQGGITDTQYF. The CDR3, as DNA: TGCGCCAGCACCCGCCAGGGTGGGATCACAGATACGCAGTATTTT.

As to this clonotype: This may arise from a read error, as a much more abundant clone is one base away. This rearrangement joins TRBV5-1 to TRBJ2-1; D might be TRBD2 (6 bases). Germline V gene sequence: CDR1 SGHRS, CDR2 YFSETQ. This CDR3 spans 13 amino acids. CDR3 DNA: TGCGACAGCAGTTGGGACTCTTACAATGAGCAGTTCTTC. The encoded protein is CDSSWDSYNEQFF.

This clonotype showed up many times. The V gene is TRBV28, the J gene TRBJ2-7; TRBD2 matches at 8 bases. V trimming: 2 bases; J trimming: 4 bases; junction bases outside the gene matches: 4. Germline CDR1 reads MDHEN; CDR2 reads SYDVKM. The CDR3 sequence is 14 residues long. This CDR3 reads CASSLSGGLYEQYV. CDR3 nucleotides: TGTGCCAGCAGTTTAAGCGGGGGATTATACGAGCAGTACGTC.

A few counts support this clonotype. The chain recombines TRBV6-1 with TRBJ2-5, with D maybe TRBD2 (5 bases). This CDR3 is built from 13 residues. Looked up from germline, CDR1 is MNHNS and CDR2 is SASEGT. Trimming removed 7 bases at V and 4 bases at J, with 13 bases between. The CDR3 sequence is CASTAAGGETQYF. The CDR3 DNA sequence: TGTGCCAGCACCGCCGCGGGCGGAGAGACCCAGTACTTC.

This clonotype was seen at least ten times. V is TRBV6-5 and J is TRBJ1-4; 10 bases map to TRBD1. This CDR3 has 14 residues. Trimming took 4 bases from V and 7 from J; bases not matched to a gene: 3. CDR1 MNHEY and CDR2 SVGAGI come from the germline V gene. CDR3 region: CASSLGQGREKLFF. CDR3 DNA sequence: TGTGCCAGCAGTTTGGGACAGGGGCGTGAAAAACTGTTTTTT.

This clonotype was counted many times. The CDR3 loop reads CASSKDGEYLPYF. The CDR3 DNA follows: TGCGCCAGCAGTAAGGACGGGGAATACCTGCCGTACTTC. The rearrangement joins TRBV5-1 to TRBJ2-7; D is possibly TRBD2 (5 bases). Between the trimmed V and J ends, which lost 5 bases and 12 bases, there was a span of 21 bases. Germline V gene data show CDR1 as SGHRS and CDR2 as YFSETQ. The CDR3 sequence is 13 residues long.

In this sample, this clonotype turned up a few times. The V call is TRBV12-3 or TRBV12-4, the J call TRBJ2-1; either TRBD1 or TRBD2 may fit D (5 bases each). The CDR3 has 13 amino acids. V shed 6 bases and J shed 7 bases, with 13 bases lying between them. The CDR3 sequence: CASSTPWGNEQFF. The CDR3, as DNA: TGTGCCAGCAGCACTCCCTGGGGGAATGAGCAGTTCTTC.

This clonotype was seen more than once but under ten times. This chain connects TRBV5-1 to TRBJ2-3; 7 nucleotides line up with TRBD2. The germline CDR1 and CDR2 sequences are SGHRS and YFSETQ. V trimming: 4 bases; J trimming: 5 bases; junction bases outside the gene matches: 7. The CDR3 spans 14 residues. CDR3 nucleotides: TGCGCCAGCAGCAACCCGACTAGCCAAGATACGCAGTATTTT. This translates into CASSNPTSQDTQYF. The whole variable domain, remainder taken from reference TRBV5-1 and TRBJ2-3, is KAGVTQTPRYLIKTRGQQVTLSCSPISGHRSVSWYQQTPGQGLQFLFEYFSETQRNKGNFPGRFSGRQFSNSRSEMNVSTLELGDSALYLCASSNPTSQDTQYFGPGTRLTVL.

This clonotype has more than one count but fewer than ten. J is TRBJ2-6 and V is TRBV10-2; 12 nucleotides match TRBD2. Germline-derived CDR1 and CDR2 are WSHSY and SAAADI. CDR3 size: 18 residues. Trimming at V came to 6 bases and at J to 0 bases, leaving 6 bases not matched to a gene. CDR3 sequence: CASSYGTSGSSGANVLTF. CDR3 coding DNA: TGCGCCAGCAGCTACGGGACTAGCGGGTCCTCTGGGGCCAACGTCCTGACTTTC.

This clonotype was recorded a few times. This CDR3 reads CSANEPRGGEKLFF. The CDR3 nucleotides are TGCAGTGCCAACGAGCCTAGGGGGGGTGAAAAACTGTTTTTT. V gene TRBV20-1 combines with J gene TRBJ1-4, with D tentatively TRBD1 (6 bases). Germline assignment: CDR1 DFQATT and CDR2 SNEGSKA (reference sequence). Between the trimmed V and J ends, which lost 6 bases and 7 bases, there was a span of 18 bases. The CDR3 sequence is 14 residues long.

This clonotype was counted at least ten times. The chain links TRBV4-2 to TRBJ2-2; D is unresolved. Germline CDR1 reads LGHNA; CDR2 reads YNFKEQ. The CDR3 length is 14 residues. Trimming stripped 1 base from V and 4 bases from J, with 7 bases between. In nucleotides, the CDR3 is TGTGCCAGCAGCCAAGTCGAGGTCACCGGGGAGCTGTTTTTT. This codes for CASSQVEVTGELFF.

The table lists this clonotype with many counts. The chain combines TRBV5-1 with TRBJ2-3, with D possibly being TRBD1 or TRBD2 (5 bases each). From germline, CDR1 is SGHRS and CDR2 YFSETQ. The CDR3 has 15 amino acids. V gave up 3 bases and J gave up 4 bases, with 15 bases separating them. CDR3 loop: CASSWAEMGADTQYF. As DNA, the CDR3 is TGCGCCAGCAGCTGGGCGGAGATGGGGGCAGATACGCAGTATTTT.